This entry lists 3 T cell receptor beta chains sequenced from one sample in a study of blood T cell repertoires in COVID-19. Sequencing was performed with immunoSEQ multiplex PCR; in TCRdb, only in-frame clones are kept and a portion is missing. The repertoire holds fewer than 300,000 clones, with around 89% as singletons. Sequenced: PBMCs or T cells enriched from blood (not recorded which). The receptor source for this set is a woman in her thirties or forties with acute COVID-19.

The chain couples TRBV5-1 to TRBJ1-2; 7 positions agree with TRBD1. CDR1 is SGHRS, CDR2 YFSETQ, per germline. Germline trimming cut 0 bases from V and 5 bases from J; bases unmatched to any gene: 10. CDR3 length: 16 amino acids. DNA of the CDR3: TGCGCCAGCAGCTTGGAACAGGGGTCTGCTGGGTATGGCTACACCTTC. Protein: CASSLEQGSAGYGYTF.

The chain couples TRBV30 to TRBJ1-5, with D unclear. V lost 2 bases to trimming and J lost 7 bases, with 12 bases between them. Germline assignment: CDR1 GTSNPN and CDR2 SVGIG (reference sequence). The CDR3 is made up of 13 amino acids. CDR3 nucleotides: TGTGCCTGGAGTTCGCGGACGGGGCAGCCCCAGCATTTT. Translation: CAWSSRTGQPQHF.

There are many counts of this clone. This chain links TRBV9 with TRBJ2-1; 7 positions agree with TRBD2. This CDR3 has 14 residues. The V gene end was trimmed by 4 bases and the J gene end by 3 bases; junction bases not matched to a gene: 4. CDR1 is SGDLS, CDR2 YYNGEE, per germline. The DNA for the CDR3 is TGTGCCAGCAGCCCTAGCGGAAACTACAATGAGCAGTTCTTC. Protein product: CASSPSGNYNEQFF.